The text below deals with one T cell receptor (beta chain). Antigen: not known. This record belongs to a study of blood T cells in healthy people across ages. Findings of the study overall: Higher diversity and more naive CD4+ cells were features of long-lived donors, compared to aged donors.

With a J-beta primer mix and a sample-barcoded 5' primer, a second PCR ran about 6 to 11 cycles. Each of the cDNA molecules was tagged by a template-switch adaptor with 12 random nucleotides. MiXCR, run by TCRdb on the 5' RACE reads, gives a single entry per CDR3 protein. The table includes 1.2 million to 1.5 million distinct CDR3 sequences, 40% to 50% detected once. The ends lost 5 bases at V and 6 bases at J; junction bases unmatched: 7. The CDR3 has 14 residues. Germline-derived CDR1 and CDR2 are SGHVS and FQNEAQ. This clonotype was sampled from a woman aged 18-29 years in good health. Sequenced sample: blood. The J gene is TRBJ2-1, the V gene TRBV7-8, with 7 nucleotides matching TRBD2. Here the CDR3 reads CASSPGPGGNEQFF. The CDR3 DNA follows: TGTGCCAGCAGCCCCGGACCGGGGGGCAATGAGCAGTTCTTC. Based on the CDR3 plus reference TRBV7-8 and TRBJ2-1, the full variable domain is GAGVSQSPRYKVAKRGQDVALRCDPISGHVSLFWYQQALGQGPEFLTYFQNEAQLDKSGLPSDRFFAERPEGSVSTLKIQRTQQEDSAVYLCASSPGPGGNEQFFGPGTRLTVL.